Presented here are 11 T cell receptor beta chains from one specimen sequenced in a study of blood T cell repertoires in COVID-19. Assay: immunoSEQ multiplex PCR; the TCRdb copy retains only in-frame clones and omits some. Seen here are hundreds of thousands of clones, 85% to 90% observed once, and the top ten hold about 6.9%. Sequencing was done on a sample of peripheral blood. The receptors here all came from a woman in her forties or fifties with COVID-19, enrolled during active disease.

The gene calls are TRBV5-4 and TRBJ1-1; 8 bases are a match to TRBD1. This CDR3 comprises 18 residues. The germline V gene encodes CDR1 SGHNT and CDR2 YYREEE (reference sequence). J lost 5 bases, V lost 0 bases, and 15 bases had no gene match. CDR3 sequence: CASSLAAVGQVHRTEAFF. In DNA form, the CDR3 reads TGTGCCAGCAGCTTGGCGGCGGTGGGACAGGTGCATCGGACTGAAGCTTTCTTT.

The chain links TRBV27 to TRBJ2-7, with a possible D match to TRBD2 (5 bases). CDR3 size: 14 residues. CDR1 is MNHEY and CDR2 is SMNVEV in the germline V gene (reference sequence). Trimming cost V 5 bases and J 6 bases, with 17 bases left between them. CDR3 nucleotides: TGTGCCAGCAGTCAAGCTGCCGGACTTCTCGAGCAGTACTTC. Protein product: CASSQAAGLLEQYF.

This clone was found once. V is TRBV3-1 (or the pseudogene TRBV3-2) and J is TRBJ2-1, with D perhaps matching TRBD1 (6 bases). The length of the CDR3 is 14 residues. Trimming left V 5 bases short and J 4 bases short, with 12 bases between. The germline gives CDR1 LGHDT, CDR2 YNNKEL (reference sequence). The CDR3 DNA is TGTGCCAGCAGCACAGGGCCCCTTTACAATGAGCAGTTCTTC. Protein: CASSTGPLYNEQFF.

The V gene is TRBV10-3, the J gene TRBJ2-6; 8 bases align to TRBD2. Germline V gene data show CDR1 as ENHRY and CDR2 as SYGVKD. CDR3 length: 16 amino acids. The CDR3 DNA sequence: TGTGCTTCCGCGCCGGGGGGGCTAGACGGGGCCAACGTCCTGACTTTC. Its translation: CASAPGGLDGANVLTF.

The chain carries TRBV5-1 and TRBJ2-7; 10 bases align to TRBD2. V lost 0 bases and J lost 6; bases outside the gene matches: 6. Germline values: CDR1 SGHRS, CDR2 YFSETQ. This CDR3 spans 15 amino acids. CDR3 sequence: CASSLGTSGSTEQYF. CDR3 bases: TGCGCCAGCAGCTTGGGGACTAGCGGTTCGACCGAGCAGTACTTC. Full variable domain (outside the CDR3, taken from reference TRBV5-1 and TRBJ2-7): KAGVTQTPRYLIKTRGQQVTLSCSPISGHRSVSWYQQTPGQGLQFLFEYFSETQRNKGNFPGRFSGRQFSNSRSEMNVSTLELGDSALYLCASSLGTSGSTEQYFGPGTRLTVT.

This chain links TRBV27 with TRBJ1-2, with 9 bases identical to TRBD1. Germline V gives CDR1 MNHEY, CDR2 SMNVEV (reference sequence). This CDR3 comprises 15 residues. After removal of 5 bases from V and 8 bases from J, the junction contained 12 bases not matched to a gene. The CDR3 spells CASSPGQGSFQGYTF. In nucleotides, the CDR3 is TGTGCCAGCAGTCCAGGACAGGGGTCTTTTCAGGGCTACACCTTC.

The chain recombines TRBV5-3 with TRBJ1-5, with TRBD1 identical over 7 bases. TRBV5-3 is known as an ORF, though its function is uncertain. The junction had 8 bases not matched to a gene; V was cut back by 1 base and J by 7 bases. The CDR3 length is 15 residues. The CDR3 sequence is CARSLMFDRAQPQHF. CDR3 sequence (DNA): TGTGCCAGAAGCTTGATGTTTGACAGGGCCCAGCCCCAGCATTTT.

This sequence joins TRBV5-1 and TRBJ2-2; D is ambiguous. V was shortened by 4 bases and J by 6 bases, with 7 bases between the two germline ends. Germline CDR1 is SGHRS and CDR2 is YFSETQ. This CDR3 contains 12 residues. CDR3 amino acids: CASSRWSGELFF. CDR3 DNA: TGCGCCAGCAGCCGGTGGTCCGGGGAGCTGTTTTTT.

This chain links TRBV19 with TRBJ2-1; 11 bases are a match to TRBD2. The CDR3 is 15 residues long. Germline V lookup: CDR1 LNHDA, CDR2 SQIVND (reference sequence). Trimming removed 6 bases from V and 7 bases from J; junction bases left unmatched: 8. DNA for the CDR3: TGTGCCAGTAGGCCACTAGCGGGAGCCAAAAATGAGCAGTTCTTC. This encodes CASRPLAGAKNEQFF.

The genes are TRBV27 and TRBJ2-7, with 8 bases identical to TRBD1. CDR3 length: 14 amino acids. The V gene's germline CDR1 is MNHEY and CDR2 SMNVEV (reference sequence). The V gene end was trimmed by 6 bases and the J gene end by 3 bases; junction bases not matched to a gene: 7. CDR3 amino acids: CASSRDTGGYEQYF. The CDR3 DNA sequence: TGTGCCAGCAGCCGAGATACAGGGGGCTACGAGCAGTACTTC.

The chain is built from TRBV18 and TRBJ2-7; D gene unclear. The V end was cut by 2 bases, the J end by 0 bases, with 8 bases between. The germline V gene encodes CDR1 KGHSH and CDR2 LQKENI. The length of the CDR3 is 14 residues. For the CDR3, the DNA is TGTGCCAGCTCACCATCACAGAACTCCTACGAGCAGTACTTC. It codes for CASSPSQNSYEQYF.